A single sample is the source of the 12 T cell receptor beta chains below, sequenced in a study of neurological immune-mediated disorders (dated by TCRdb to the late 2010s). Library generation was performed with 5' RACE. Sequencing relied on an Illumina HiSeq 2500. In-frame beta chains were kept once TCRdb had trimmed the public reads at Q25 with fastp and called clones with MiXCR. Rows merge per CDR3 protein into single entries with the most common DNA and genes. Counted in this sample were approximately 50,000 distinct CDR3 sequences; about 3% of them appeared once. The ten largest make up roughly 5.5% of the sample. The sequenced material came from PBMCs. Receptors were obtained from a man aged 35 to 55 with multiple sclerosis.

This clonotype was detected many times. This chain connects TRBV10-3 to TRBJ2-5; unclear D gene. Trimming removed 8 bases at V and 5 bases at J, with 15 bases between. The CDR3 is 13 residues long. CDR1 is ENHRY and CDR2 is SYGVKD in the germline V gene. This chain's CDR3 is CAISVRESETQYF. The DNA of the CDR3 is TGTGCCATCTCCGTAAGGGAATCCGAGACCCAGTACTTC.

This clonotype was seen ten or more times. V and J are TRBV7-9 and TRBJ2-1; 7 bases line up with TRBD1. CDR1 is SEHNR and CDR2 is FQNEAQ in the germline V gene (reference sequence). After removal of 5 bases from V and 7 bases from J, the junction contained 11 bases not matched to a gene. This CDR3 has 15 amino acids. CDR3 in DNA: TGTGCCAGCAGCCCCCCGGGACAGCCGGGGAATGAGCAGTTCTTC. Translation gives CASSPPGQPGNEQFF.

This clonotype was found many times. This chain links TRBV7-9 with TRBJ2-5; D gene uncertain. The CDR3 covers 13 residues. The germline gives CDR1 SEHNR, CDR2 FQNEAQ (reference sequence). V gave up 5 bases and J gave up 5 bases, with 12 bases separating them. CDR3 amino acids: CASSRGNPETQYF. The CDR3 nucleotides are TGTGCCAGCAGCCGCGGTAACCCGGAGACCCAGTACTTC.

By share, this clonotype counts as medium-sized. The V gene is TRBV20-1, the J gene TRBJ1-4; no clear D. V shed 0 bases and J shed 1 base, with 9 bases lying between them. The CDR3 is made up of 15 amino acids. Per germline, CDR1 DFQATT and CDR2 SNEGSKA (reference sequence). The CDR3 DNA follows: TGCAGTGCTAGAGATCCTTCCGGAACTAATGAAAAACTGTTTTTT. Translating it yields CSARDPSGTNEKLFF.

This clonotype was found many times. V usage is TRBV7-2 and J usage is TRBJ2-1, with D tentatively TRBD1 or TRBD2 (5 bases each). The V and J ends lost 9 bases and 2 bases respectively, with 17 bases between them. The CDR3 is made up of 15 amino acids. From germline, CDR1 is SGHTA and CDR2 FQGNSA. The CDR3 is CASEGRRFPYNEQFF. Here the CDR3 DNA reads TGTGCCAGTGAGGGGCGGCGGTTTCCCTACAATGAGCAGTTCTTC.

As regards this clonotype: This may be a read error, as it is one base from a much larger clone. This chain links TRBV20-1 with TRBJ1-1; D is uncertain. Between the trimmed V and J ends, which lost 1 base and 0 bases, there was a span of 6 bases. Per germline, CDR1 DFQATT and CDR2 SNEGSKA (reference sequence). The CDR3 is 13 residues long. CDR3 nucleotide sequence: TGCAGTGCTAGAGCAAAGATGAACACTGAAGCTTTCTTT. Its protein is CSARAKMNTEAFF.

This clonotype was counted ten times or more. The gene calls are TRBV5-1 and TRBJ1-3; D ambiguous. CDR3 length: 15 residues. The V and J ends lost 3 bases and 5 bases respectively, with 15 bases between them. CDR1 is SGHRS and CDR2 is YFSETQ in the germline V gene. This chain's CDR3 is CASSYGIGSRNTIYF. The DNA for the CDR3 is TGCGCCAGCAGCTACGGGATTGGGAGCCGAAACACCATATATTTT.

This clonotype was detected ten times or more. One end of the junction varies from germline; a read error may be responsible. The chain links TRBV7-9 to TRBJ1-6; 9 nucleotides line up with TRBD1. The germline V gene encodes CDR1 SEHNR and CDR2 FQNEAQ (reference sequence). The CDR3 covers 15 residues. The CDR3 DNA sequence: TGTGCCAGCAGCCACCCGGGACAGGGTGGTTCACCCCTCAACTTT. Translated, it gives CASSHPGQGGSPLNF.

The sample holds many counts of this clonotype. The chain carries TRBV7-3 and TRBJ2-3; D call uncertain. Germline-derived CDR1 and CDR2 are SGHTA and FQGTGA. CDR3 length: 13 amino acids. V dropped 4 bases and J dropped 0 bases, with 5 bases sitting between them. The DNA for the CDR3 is TGTGCCAGCAGCTCGACTAGCACAGATACGCAGTATTTT. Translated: CASSSTSTDTQYF.

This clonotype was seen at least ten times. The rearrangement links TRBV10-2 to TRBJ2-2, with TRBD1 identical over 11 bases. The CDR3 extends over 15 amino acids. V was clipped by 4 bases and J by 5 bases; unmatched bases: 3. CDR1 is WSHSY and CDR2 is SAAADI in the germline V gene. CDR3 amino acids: CASSGTGGRTGELFF. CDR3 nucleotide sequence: TGCGCCAGCAGTGGGACAGGGGGCCGGACCGGGGAGCTGTTTTTT.

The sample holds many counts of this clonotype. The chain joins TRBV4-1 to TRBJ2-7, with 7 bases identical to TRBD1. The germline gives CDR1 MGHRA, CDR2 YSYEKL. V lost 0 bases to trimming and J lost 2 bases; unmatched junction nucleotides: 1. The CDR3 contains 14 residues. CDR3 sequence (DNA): TGCGCCAGCAGCCAAGATACAGGGGCCTACGAGCAGTACTTC. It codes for CASSQDTGAYEQYF.

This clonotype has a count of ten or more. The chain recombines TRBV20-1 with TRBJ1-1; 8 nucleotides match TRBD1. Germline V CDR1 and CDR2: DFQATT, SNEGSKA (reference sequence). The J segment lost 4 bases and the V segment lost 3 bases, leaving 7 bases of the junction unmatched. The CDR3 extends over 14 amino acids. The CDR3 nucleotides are TGCAGTGCTAGTAGGGGACAGGAGGGCACTGAAGCTTTCTTT. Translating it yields CSASRGQEGTEAFF.